One and the same sample provided the 20 T cell receptor beta chains below, sequenced in a study of blood T cell repertoires in COVID-19. Repertoires were generated with immunoSEQ multiplex PCR, while TCRdb's copy carries only in-frame clones and drops some. The data show under 350,000 clones, roughly 90% seen once. Specimen: peripheral blood. The receptors stem from a woman aged 25 to 39 with COVID-19, enrolled during active disease.

In its sample, this clone was seen once. This CDR3 is CSASGLAEREQFF. The CDR3, as DNA: TGCAGTGCTAGTGGACTAGCGGAGAGAGAGCAGTTCTTC. The V and J genes are TRBV20-1 and TRBJ2-1; 10 positions match TRBD2. From germline, CDR1 is DFQATT and CDR2 SNEGSKA (reference sequence). The CDR3 extends over 13 amino acids. V lost 3 bases, J lost 10 bases, and 6 bases stayed unmatched.

This clone was seen just once. The chain combines TRBV29-1 with TRBJ2-5; TRBD2 is a possible D gene (5 bases). The CDR3 spans 13 residues. Germline CDR1 reads SQVTM; CDR2 reads ANQGSEA. V lost 3 bases and J lost 2, with 10 bases in between. CDR3 protein: CSVDPSGQETQYF. The CDR3 DNA sequence: TGCAGCGTTGACCCCAGCGGTCAAGAGACCCAGTACTTC.

J is TRBJ1-1 and V is TRBV6-4; D gene ambiguous. The germline V and J ends were trimmed by 6 bases and 4 bases, with 15 bases remaining between them. Germline assignment: CDR1 MRHNA and CDR2 SNTAGT. The CDR3 length is 14 residues. CDR3 sequence: CASRLASGATEAFF. DNA of the CDR3: TGTGCCAGCAGGCTAGCCAGCGGAGCCACTGAAGCTTTCTTT.

This chain uses TRBV6-5 with TRBJ1-1; tentative D call: TRBD1 (5 bases). Germline loops: CDR1 MNHEY, CDR2 SVGAGI. The CDR3 has 14 amino acids. Trimming cost V 6 bases and J 0 bases, with 11 bases left between them. The CDR3 region has the DNA TGTGCCAGCAGCCTTTCGACAGTGAACACTGAAGCTTTCTTT. Translating gives CASSLSTVNTEAFF.

The genes are TRBV5-1 and TRBJ2-7, with D maybe TRBD1 (6 bases). This CDR3 spans 15 amino acids. V shed 3 bases and J shed 1 base, with 14 bases lying between them. Germline values: CDR1 SGHRS, CDR2 YFSETQ. The chain's CDR3 is CASSSLQGLSYEQYF. In DNA, the CDR3 is TGCGCCAGCAGCTCACTTCAGGGGTTATCCTACGAGCAGTACTTC.

The chain recombines TRBV5-1 with TRBJ2-3, with 11 bases matching TRBD1. V shed 4 bases and J 5 bases; nucleotides not matched to a gene: 9. This CDR3 region has 16 residues. The germline V gene encodes CDR1 SGHRS and CDR2 YFSETQ. The CDR3 DNA follows: TGCGCCAGCAGCCCTGGACAGGGGGCCCCGGGAGATACGCAGTATTTT. The encoded protein is CASSPGQGAPGDTQYF.

The J gene is TRBJ2-7, the V gene TRBV2, with D possibly being TRBD1 (6 bases). This CDR3 region has 15 residues. Trimming removed 6 bases from V and 0 bases from J, with 15 bases in between. Germline values: CDR1 SNHLY, CDR2 FYNNEI. CDR3: CASRQDRLSSYEQYF. As DNA, the CDR3 is TGTGCCAGCAGACAAGACAGGTTGAGCTCCTACGAGCAGTACTTC.

The genes are TRBV11-2 and TRBJ2-2, with D possibly TRBD1 on 6 matching bases. Trimming took off 5 bases at V and 7 bases at J, with 14 bases between the two ends. The CDR3 consists of 14 residues. Germline V gene data show CDR1 as SGHAT and CDR2 as FQNNGV. This CDR3 reads CASSLKKGVGELFF. CDR3 DNA: TGTGCCAGCAGCCTCAAGAAGGGGGTCGGGGAGCTGTTTTTT.

This clone was seen once. The J gene is TRBJ2-7, the V gene TRBV11-2; 7 bases are shared with TRBD2. J gave up 5 bases and V 5 bases, and 3 bases lay outside the gene matches. There are 12 residues in the CDR3. The germline CDR1 and CDR2 sequences are SGHAT and FQNNGV. For the CDR3, the DNA is TGTGCCAGCAGCCCGCTAGCGGACGAGCAGTACTTC. Encoded protein: CASSPLADEQYF.

This chain joins TRBV18 and TRBJ2-1, with D unclear. Germline V gives CDR1 KGHSH, CDR2 LQKENI. V lost 3 bases and J lost 12, with 18 bases in between. The CDR3 is made up of 14 amino acids. In DNA, the CDR3 is TGTGCCAGCTCACCTGGAGTGGATATTTCAGCGCAGTTCTTC. Encoded protein: CASSPGVDISAQFF.

V is TRBV20-1 and J is TRBJ1-5; a possible D gene is TRBD1 (5 bases). The CDR3 contains 13 residues. V lost 3 bases, J lost 6 bases, and 12 bases lay in between. Germline V CDR1 and CDR2: DFQATT, SNEGSKA (reference sequence). The CDR3 coding sequence is TGCAGTGCTAGTCAGGGTTTAAGTCAGCCCCAGCATTTT. Translating it yields CSASQGLSQPQHF.

This rearrangement joins TRBV30 to TRBJ2-7; D call uncertain. Germline V gene data show CDR1 as GTSNPN and CDR2 as SVGIG (reference sequence). The V end was cut by 1 base, the J end by 7 bases, with 8 bases between. This CDR3 region has 11 residues. In DNA, the CDR3 is TGTGCCTGGAGTGAAGCCCGGGAGCAGTACTTC. As protein: CAWSEAREQYF.

The rearrangement joins TRBV4-1 to TRBJ1-5; the match to TRBD1 covers 7 bases. The germline gives CDR1 MGHRA, CDR2 YSYEKL. The CDR3 runs 17 residues. The V gene end was trimmed by 2 bases and the J gene end by 1 base; junction bases not matched to a gene: 8. The CDR3: CASSQRDRGRSNQPQHF. DNA of the CDR3: TGCGCCAGCAGCCAACGGGACAGAGGAAGGAGCAATCAGCCCCAGCATTTT.

V and J are TRBV7-9 and TRBJ2-5, with TRBD2 matching over 11 bases. In germline, CDR1 is SEHNR, CDR2 FQNEAQ (reference sequence). V shed 0 bases and J 1 base; nucleotides not matched to a gene: 4. The length of the CDR3 is 17 residues. The CDR3 sequence: CASSLALTSGIQETQYF. The CDR3 nucleotides are TGTGCCAGCAGCTTAGCGCTGACTAGCGGGATCCAAGAGACCCAGTACTTC.

V is TRBV28 and J is TRBJ2-3, with D perhaps TRBD2 (5 bases). The CDR3 length is 16 residues. Trimming removed 5 bases at V and 3 bases at J, with 18 bases between. CDR1 and CDR2 from the germline V gene are MDHEN and SYDVKM. The DNA for the CDR3 is TGTGCCAGCAGTACCCCCCCAGGAGGAAAAACAGATACGCAGTATTTT. Translation: CASSTPPGGKTDTQYF.

The chain combines TRBV4-1 with TRBJ2-2, with 7 positions matching TRBD1. Germline lookup yields CDR1 MGHRA and CDR2 YSYEKL. J gave up 4 bases and V 4 bases, and 3 bases lay outside the gene matches. The CDR3 has 14 residues. The CDR3, as DNA: TGCGCCAGCAGCCGGGACAGTCCCACCGGGGAGCTGTTTTTT. Amino acid sequence: CASSRDSPTGELFF.

This chain joins TRBV27 and TRBJ2-2, with D possibly matching TRBD2 (5 bases). This CDR3 has 14 amino acids. Trimming removed 6 bases from V and 1 base from J, with 9 bases in between. The V gene's germline CDR1 is MNHEY and CDR2 SMNVEV (reference sequence). The chain's CDR3 is CASRTNLNTGELFF. Here the CDR3 DNA reads TGTGCCAGCAGGACTAACTTGAACACCGGGGAGCTGTTTTTT.

Written as DNA, the CDR3 is TGTGCCAGCAGGGGTCGGACAGGGGCCTACGAGCAGTACTTC. It encodes CASRGRTGAYEQYF. The chain links TRBV6-5 to TRBJ2-7; 9 positions match TRBD1. Per the germline V gene, CDR1 is MNHEY and CDR2 is SVGAGI. The CDR3 runs to 14 residues. The V gene end was trimmed by 6 bases and the J gene end by 2 bases; junction bases not matched to a gene: 5.

The rearrangement uses TRBV19 and TRBJ2-6; tentative D call: TRBD2 (5 bases). Germline CDR1 and CDR2: LNHDA and SQIVND (reference sequence). CDR3 length equals 15 residues. V dropped 5 bases and J dropped 1 base, with 9 bases sitting between them. CDR3 in DNA: TGTGCCAGTAGTCCGGGGAGTTCTGGGGCCAACGTCCTGACTTTC. Its translation: CASSPGSSGANVLTF. Filled out from reference TRBV19 and TRBJ2-6, the complete variable domain reads DGGITQSPKYLFRKEGQNVTLSCEQNLNHDAMYWYRQDPGQGLRLIYYSQIVNDFQKGDIAEGYSVSREKKESFPLTVTSAQKNPTAFYLCASSPGSSGANVLTFGAGSRLTVL.

The chain is built from TRBV9 and TRBJ2-1; 7 bases fit TRBD2. Germline CDR1 reads SGDLS; CDR2 reads YYNGEE. With V trimmed by 5 bases and J by 4 bases, 9 bases remained unmatched. The CDR3 consists of 15 residues. The CDR3 region has the DNA TGTGCCAGCAGTGAGAGCGGGGCAAGTTACAATGAGCAGTTCTTC. Protein sequence: CASSESGASYNEQFF.